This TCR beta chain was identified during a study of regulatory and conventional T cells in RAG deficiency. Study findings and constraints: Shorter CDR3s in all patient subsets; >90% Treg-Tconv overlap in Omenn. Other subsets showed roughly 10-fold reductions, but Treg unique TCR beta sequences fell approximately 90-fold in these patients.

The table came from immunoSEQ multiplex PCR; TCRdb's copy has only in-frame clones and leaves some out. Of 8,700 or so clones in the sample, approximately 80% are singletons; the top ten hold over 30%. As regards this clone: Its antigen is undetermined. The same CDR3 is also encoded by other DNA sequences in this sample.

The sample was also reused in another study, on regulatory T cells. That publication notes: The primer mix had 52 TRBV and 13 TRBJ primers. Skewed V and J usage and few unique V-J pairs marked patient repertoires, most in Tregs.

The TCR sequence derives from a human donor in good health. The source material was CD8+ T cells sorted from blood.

Here the CDR3 reads CASSEGAGEAFF. CDR3 DNA sequence: TGTGCCAGCAGCGAGGGGGCAGGTGAAGCTTTCTTT. V gene TRBV9 combines with J gene TRBJ1-1, with TRBD1 identical over 7 bases. The germline V gene has CDR1 SGDLS and CDR2 YYNGEE. This CDR3 spans 12 amino acids. V lost 3 bases to trimming and J lost 7 bases; unmatched junction nucleotides: 3.